The source of this T cell receptor (beta chain) is a study of PD-1 blockade in classical Hodgkin lymphoma. Notes on the study in general: Repertoire difference causes, possibly disease activity or prior therapy, remain undefined. By C4D1 there was a significant rise in CD4+ TCR diversity but not in CD8+ TCR diversity. Newly diagnosed patients were said to have less baseline TCR diversity than healthy donors did.

This table comes from immunoSEQ multiplex PCR, and its TCRdb copy is limited to in-frame clones, with some not included. This sample has tens of thousands of clones, with over 70% found just once. Comments on this clone: What it binds is not known.

Every single patient, without exception, relapsed after autologous stem cell transplantation, and brentuximab vedotin exposure varied. Best responses fell into complete response, partial response or progressive disease. The germline gives CDR1 SGHKS, CDR2 YYEKEE (reference sequence). Deletions cut 0 bases from V and 8 bases from J, with 14 bases between. The CDR3 is made up of 14 amino acids. This chain connects TRBV5-5 to TRBJ1-2; D remains ambiguous. The specimen was peripheral blood mononuclear cells (PBMCs), collected at baseline. This TCR was recovered from a human donor with classical Hodgkin lymphoma. This chain's CDR3 is CASSLDYRDNGYTF. Here the CDR3 DNA reads TGTGCCAGCAGCTTGGATTACAGAGATAACGGCTACACCTTC.